This TCR beta chain stems from a study of shared clonotypes between healthy human individuals. Study results and caveats: Exclusively blood specimens were collected; tissue repertoires likely differ. Generally, estimated richness proved larger in naive subsets than it did in memory subsets. Non-shared clonotypes displayed generation probabilities falling below those of clonotypes present in all four donors.

Naive CD8 cells comprised CD45RO-negative, CCR7-positively selected cells, excluding terminally differentiated effector memory CD45RA+ cells. The CDR3 contains 14 residues. Looked up from germline, CDR1 is GTSNPN and CDR2 is SVGIG (reference sequence). V was shortened by 4 bases and J by 0 bases, with 7 bases between the two germline ends. In regard to this clone: Its antigen is not known.

Original processing notes: Without quality scores, immunoSEQ junctional reads could not be filtered like full-length reads. Clones were read by immunoSEQ multiplex PCR, and TCRdb kept only the in-frame ones, dropping some. V and J calls and clone size are given by that table; D and trimming were obtained from the DNA. The data show some 2,100,000 clones, under 95% seen once. Sequencing was done on a sample of naive CD8+ T cells from PBMCs. The origin of this receptor is a man between 18 and 35 years old in good health. Some clones in this sample may be carry-over from other donors' samples. The V and J genes are TRBV30 and TRBJ1-6; D unresolved. CDR3 in DNA: TGTGCCTGGAAAGTGAGCTCCTATAATTCACCCCTCCACTTT. It codes for CAWKVSSYNSPLHF.